The 17 T cell receptor beta chains below come from one sample, sequenced in a study of T cells in localized non-small cell lung cancer. Clones were read by immunoSEQ multiplex PCR, and TCRdb kept only the in-frame ones, dropping some. The sample contains about 6,400 clones, about 87% of which appear only once. The material was peripheral blood, obtained before any cancer treatment. Receptors originate from a male donor at least 60 years old with stage I lung adenocarcinoma.

This clone was picked up one time. One junction end disagrees with the germline gene, perhaps due to a read error. The chain couples TRBV6-5 to TRBJ1-2; D gene uncertain. This CDR3 comprises 11 residues. Germline values: CDR1 MNHEY, CDR2 SVGAGI. The CDR3 DNA sequence: TGTGCCAGCAGTGACTCCTATGGCTACACCTTC. It specifies CASSDSYGYTF.

The chain uses TRBV15 and TRBJ1-2; D gene uncertain. With 0 bases removed from V and 1 base from J, the gap between germline ends came to 6 bases. Germline V gene lookup returns CDR1 LNHNV and CDR2 YYDKDF (reference sequence). This CDR3 region has 14 residues. CDR3 nucleotides: TGTGCCACCAGCAGAGATGGCAGTAACTATGGCTACACCTTC. Amino acid sequence: CATSRDGSNYGYTF. The full variable domain, its missing parts supplied by reference TRBV15 and TRBJ1-2, is DAMVIQNPRYQVTQFGKPVTLSCSQTLNHNVMYWYQQKSSQAPKLLFHYYDKDFNNEADTPDNFQSRRPNTSFCFLDIRSPGLGDTAMYLCATSRDGSNYGYTFGSGTRLTVV.

The V and J genes are TRBV5-1 and TRBJ1-1; the D gene is possibly TRBD1 (5 bases). The CDR3 is 14 amino acids. Trimming removed 4 bases at V and 0 bases at J, with 10 bases between. Per the germline V gene, CDR1 is SGHRS and CDR2 is YFSETQ. This CDR3 is CASSVRQMNTEAFF. CDR3 sequence (DNA): TGCGCCAGCAGCGTCAGACAGATGAACACTGAAGCTTTCTTT.

This chain uses TRBV10-2 with TRBJ1-1; 7 positions match TRBD1. This CDR3 has 18 residues. Germline V gene sequence: CDR1 WSHSY, CDR2 SAAADI. J was trimmed by 3 bases and V by 10 bases; bases with no gene match: 23. The CDR3 here is CATSPRTGFGERDTEAFF. Here the CDR3 DNA reads TGCGCCACTTCCCCCCGGACAGGATTCGGGGAGCGAGACACTGAAGCTTTCTTT.

The chain employs TRBV7-9 and TRBJ2-3, with D tentatively TRBD2 (5 bases). V was cut by 1 base and J by 3 bases, with 14 bases left in between. CDR3 size: 16 residues. Germline lookup yields CDR1 SEHNR and CDR2 FQNEAQ (reference sequence). The CDR3 nucleotides are TGTGCCAGCAGCTTAGTGTCGGGGTCGGGGACAGATACGCAGTATTTT. Translating gives CASSLVSGSGTDTQYF.

V gene TRBV5-1 combines with J gene TRBJ2-2, with 7 bases aligning to TRBD2. CDR3 size: 15 residues. From germline, CDR1 is SGHRS and CDR2 YFSETQ. V lost 6 bases, J lost 3 bases, and 8 bases stayed unmatched. In DNA, the CDR3 is TGCGCCAGCAAGAGACTAGCTGAAGACACCGGGGAGCTGTTTTTT. Translated, it gives CASKRLAEDTGELFF.

The chain uses TRBV7-2 and TRBJ1-3; 9 bases align to TRBD1. V lost 5 bases, J lost 4 bases, and 3 bases stayed unmatched. Germline CDR1 and CDR2: SGHTA and FQGNSA. The CDR3 loop spans 14 amino acids. CDR3 DNA sequence: TGTGCCAGCAGCCTGGACAGGGGAGGAAACACCATATATTTT. Translation gives CASSLDRGGNTIYF. The complete variable domain, with remaining parts taken from reference TRBV7-2 and TRBJ1-3, reads GAGVSQSPSNKVTEKGKDVELRCDPISGHTALYWYRQSLGQGLEFLIYFQGNSAPDKSGLPSDRFSAERTGGSVSTLTIQRTQQEDSAVYLCASSLDRGGNTIYFGEGSWLTVV.

The chain recombines TRBV7-6 with TRBJ2-3; D is undetermined. This CDR3 region has 13 residues. Per the germline V gene, CDR1 is SGHVS and CDR2 is FNYEAQ. V was pared by 5 bases and J by 7 bases, with 13 bases between. The CDR3 spells CASSTRTRNTQYF. CDR3 coding DNA: TGTGCCAGCAGCACGAGAACTCGGAATACGCAGTATTTT.

This clone was recorded only once. V gene TRBV7-2 combines with J gene TRBJ1-1, with D unresolved. Germline V gives CDR1 SGHTA, CDR2 FQGNSA. The ends were cut back, 2 bases at V and 0 bases at J, with 10 bases in the middle. This CDR3 contains 15 residues. DNA for the CDR3: TGTGCCAGCAGCTTAATCCCCAGTTTGAACACTGAAGCTTTCTTT. Protein sequence: CASSLIPSLNTEAFF.

V gene TRBV27 combines with J gene TRBJ2-5; TRBD1 matches at 9 bases. The CDR3 is 15 residues long. Germline CDR1 MNHEY, CDR2 SMNVEV (reference sequence). The junction had 10 bases not matched to a gene; V was cut back by 6 bases and J by 5 bases. The CDR3 DNA reads as TGTGCCAGCAGCCCCTTGGGACAGGGTTACGAGACCCAGTACTTC. The encoded protein is CASSPLGQGYETQYF.

The rearrangement joins TRBV5-1 to TRBJ2-1; 13 bases agree with TRBD2. This CDR3 is 16 amino acids long. The V and J ends lost 5 bases and 6 bases, in that order; junction bases with no gene match: 8. CDR1 SGHRS and CDR2 YFSETQ come from the germline V gene. The CDR3 sequence is CASRGGLAGSFNEQFF. The CDR3, as DNA: TGCGCCAGCAGGGGGGGACTAGCGGGATCTTTCAATGAGCAGTTCTTC.

The chain combines TRBV6-1 with TRBJ1-2, with D maybe TRBD1 (5 bases). Germline CDR1 is MNHNS and CDR2 is SASEGT. Between the trimmed V and J ends, which lost 1 base and 4 bases, there was a span of 13 bases. The length of the CDR3 is 15 residues. The CDR3 DNA sequence: TGTGCCAGCAGTGAAGTTGAGACAGTGGCCTATGGCTACACCTTC. Amino acids: CASSEVETVAYGYTF.

The CDR3 nucleotides read TGCGCCAGCAGCGAAGCCGGGACTAGGGTATGGGAGACCCAGTACTTC. It translates to CASSEAGTRVWETQYF. The V gene is TRBV5-1, the J gene TRBJ2-5; TRBD2 agrees at 8 bases. Germline V gives CDR1 SGHRS, CDR2 YFSETQ. This CDR3 has 16 residues. V gave up 4 bases and J gave up 5 bases; unmatched junction bases: 13. The full variable domain, with the rest looked up from reference TRBV5-1 and TRBJ2-5, is KAGVTQTPRYLIKTRGQQVTLSCSPISGHRSVSWYQQTPGQGLQFLFEYFSETQRNKGNFPGRFSGRQFSNSRSEMNVSTLELGDSALYLCASSEAGTRVWETQYFGPGTRLLVL.

The V gene is TRBV29-1, the J gene TRBJ2-7, with D tentatively TRBD2 (6 bases). CDR1 SQVTM and CDR2 ANQGSEA come from the germline V gene. CDR3 length: 13 amino acids. V dropped 5 bases and J dropped 2 bases, with 13 bases sitting between them. The CDR3 protein is CSVRGTATYEQYF. Here the CDR3 DNA reads TGCAGCGTTCGGGGGACGGCGACCTACGAGCAGTACTTC.

This CDR3 reads CASSRQGAPLGEQFF. The CDR3 DNA sequence: TGTGCCAGCAGTAGACAGGGGGCGCCGCTAGGGGAGCAGTTCTTC. The V gene is TRBV6-4, the J gene TRBJ2-1; 10 bases are shared with TRBD1. The junction had 11 bases not matched to a gene; V was cut back by 5 bases and J by 10 bases. The CDR3 sequence is 15 residues long. CDR1 and CDR2 (germline): MRHNA, SNTAGT.

This clone was found once. V and J are TRBV11-2 and TRBJ1-1; 7 bases agree with TRBD1. Losses at the gene ends were 2 bases for V and 4 bases for J; bases not matched to a gene: 4. This CDR3 is built from 14 residues. CDR1 is SGHAT, CDR2 FQNNGV, per germline. The CDR3 nucleotides are TGTGCCAGCAGCTTAACAGGGGCGGCCACTGAAGCTTTCTTT. This sequence encodes CASSLTGAATEAFF.

This chain connects TRBV6-6 to TRBJ2-5, with D possibly being TRBD1 or TRBD2 (5 bases each). Germline CDR1 and CDR2: MNHNY and SVGAGI (reference sequence). CDR3 size: 15 residues. V was pared by 2 bases and J by 3 bases, with 13 bases between. Written as DNA, the CDR3 is TGTGCCAGCAGTTACATCGGGGCCAGGGAAGAGACCCAGTACTTC. It encodes CASSYIGAREETQYF.